The next 8 T cell receptor beta chains were all read from a single sample in a study of regulatory T cells in long-lasting Graves disease. According to the study, TCR beta libraries were built with iRepertoire HTBI primers and CDR3-region Arm-PCR. One entry per CDR3 protein, called by TCRdb with MiXCR from the multiplex PCR reads. The table records about 430,000 distinct CDR3 sequences, 14% to 15% of them present only once. Documented time point: newly diagnosed GD, antithyroid drugs for less than 3 months. PBMC-extracted RNA yielded the TCR library. The data were also submitted as part of a second study, on T cells in Graves' hyperthyroidism and ophthalmopathy.

This material consisted of peripheral blood mononuclear cells (PBMCs), taken at new diagnosis, from a patient treated with antithyroid drugs. The source is a woman aged 35 to 49 with Graves disease.

This clonotype was seen a few times. The rearrangement uses TRBV30 and TRBJ1-1, with D possibly TRBD1 on 5 matching bases. With 4 bases removed from V and 7 bases from J, the gap between germline ends came to 13 bases. Germline loops: CDR1 GTSNPN, CDR2 SVGIG (reference sequence). The CDR3 extends over 12 amino acids. CDR3 in amino acids: CAWTWGGYEAFF. The CDR3 DNA follows: TGTGCCTGGACTTGGGGGGGGTATGAAGCTTTCTTT. The full variable domain, rest sourced from reference TRBV30 and TRBJ1-1, is SQTIHQWPATLVQPVGSPLSLECTVEGTSNPNLYWYRQAAGRGLQLLFYSVGIGQISSEVPQNLSASRPQDRQFILSSKKLLLSDSGFYLCAWTWGGYEAFFGQGTRLTVV.

In the case of this clonotype: A much larger clone differs from this one at a single base, so this may be a read error. The DNA of the CDR3 is TGCAGCGACGTCCTGACAGGGGGCGCGAAGACAGCGGGATATGAGCAGTTCTTC. Encoded protein: CSDVLTGGAKTAGYEQFF. The chain uses TRBV29-1 and TRBJ2-1, with 10 bases matching TRBD1. J was trimmed by 8 bases and V by 7 bases; bases with no gene match: 23. Germline loops: CDR1 SQVTM, CDR2 ANQGSEA. CDR3 length: 18 residues.

Ten or more counts support this clonotype. The J gene is TRBJ2-5, the V gene TRBV28; D gene ambiguous. Deletions cut 6 bases from V and 2 bases from J, with 10 bases between. Germline CDR1 and CDR2: MDHEN and SYDVKM. CDR3 size: 13 residues. CDR3 protein: CASRLQLQETQYF. The CDR3 DNA reads TGTGCCAGCAGATTACAACTGCAAGAGACCCAGTACTTC.

This clonotype was observed many times. The V call is TRBV13, the J call TRBJ2-3; 8 nucleotides line up with TRBD2. This CDR3 comprises 15 residues. Germline CDR1 reads PRHDT; CDR2 reads FYEKMQ (reference sequence). With V trimmed by 2 bases and J by 5 bases, 6 bases remained unmatched. CDR3 DNA sequence: TGTGCCAGCAGCTTACAAACTAGCGGCGTAGATACGCAGTATTTT. Its translation is CASSLQTSGVDTQYF.

In this sample, this clonotype turned up many times. A read error may account for a junction end that differs from germline. This chain joins TRBV28 and TRBJ2-7, with 9 bases lining up with TRBD1. This CDR3 has 16 amino acids. Germline lookup yields CDR1 MDHEN and CDR2 SYDVKM. The CDR3 DNA sequence: TGTGCCAGCAGCTTATACCTCCGGGACAGGGCCCTAAGGCAGTACTTC. Residues: CASSLYLRDRALRQYF.

This clonotype was seen ten or more times. V is TRBV19 and J is TRBJ1-1; no definite D call. The CDR3 has 15 residues. The germline gives CDR1 LNHDA, CDR2 SQIVND (reference sequence). Trimming took off 3 bases at V and 1 base at J, with 12 bases between the two ends. CDR3 protein: CASSMDGRGNTEAFF. The CDR3, as DNA: TGTGCCAGTAGTATGGACGGTCGTGGGAACACTGAAGCTTTCTTT.

This clonotype was counted ten times or more. This sequence joins TRBV2 and TRBJ2-3; perhaps TRBD2 as D (6 bases). The CDR3 length is 14 residues. The V end was cut by 8 bases, the J end by 3 bases, with 15 bases between. Looked up from germline, CDR1 is SNHLY and CDR2 is FYNNEI. The CDR3 DNA follows: TGTGCCAGCGGATCAGGCGGGGCGACAGATACGCAGTATTTT. It translates to CASGSGGATDTQYF. Complete variable domain (other parts from reference TRBV2 and TRBJ2-3): EPEVTQTPSHQVTQMGQEVILRCVPISNHLYFYWYRQILGQKVEFLVSFYNNEISEKSEIFDDQFSVERPDGSNFTLKIRSTKLEDSAMYFCASGSGGATDTQYFGPGTRLTVL.

This clonotype was seen repeatedly, ten times or more. The J gene is TRBJ2-7, the V gene TRBV7-2; TRBD2 is a possible D gene (5 bases). The V and J ends lost 0 bases and 2 bases respectively, with 11 bases between them. The length of the CDR3 is 15 residues. In germline, CDR1 is SGHTA, CDR2 FQGNSA. In DNA form, the CDR3 reads TGTGCCAGCAGCTTAGCGCAGCGGCTTACCTACGAGCAGTACTTC. The encoded protein is CASSLAQRLTYEQYF. The entire variable domain, with the rest obtained from reference TRBV7-2 and TRBJ2-7, is as follows: GAGVSQSPSNKVTEKGKDVELRCDPISGHTALYWYRQSLGQGLEFLIYFQGNSAPDKSGLPSDRFSAERTGGSVSTLTIQRTQQEDSAVYLCASSLAQRLTYEQYFGPGTRLTVT.